This TCR beta chain was observed in a study of cytotoxic CD8 clonotypes in ibrutinib-treated CLL. The study's findings and limits: Investigators sampled sustained-remission and progressing patients at differing times. Clonality was higher at ibrutinib response and returned toward baseline at progression. T-cell clonality at baseline went above that of age-matched healthy donors and rose and fell with circulating CD8+ T-cell counts.

A word on this clone: No antigen is known for it.

Profiled with immunoSEQ multiplex PCR; TCRdb holds only in-frame clones, not every one. The top ten clones hold more than 10% of a sample with roughly 130,000 clones, around 93% of them seen once. The CDR3 totals 15 residues. Trimming cost V 4 bases and J 5 bases; bases outside gene matches: 4. This TCR came from a human donor with chronic lymphocytic leukemia. The input for sequencing was PBMCs, taken after 12 months of ibrutinib treatment. The genes are TRBV23-1 and TRBJ1-5, with 11 bases matching TRBD1. TRBV23-1 has ORF status, its function being uncertain. The chain's CDR3 is CASSLPGQGDQPQHF. The CDR3 DNA reads TGCGCCAGCAGTCTACCGGGACAGGGGGATCAGCCCCAGCATTTT.